The 30 T cell receptor beta chains listed next were all sequenced from one sample in a study of blood T cells in healthy people across ages. Primers used in a second PCR of about 6 to 11 cycles were a sample-barcoded 5' primer and a J-beta primer mix. MiXCR was run by TCRdb on the 5' RACE reads, yielding one entry per CDR3 protein. The repertoire holds more than 650,000 distinct CDR3 sequences, with approximately 21% as singletons. Sequenced input: blood. The receptor set was obtained from a man between 65 and 85 years old in good health.

There are many counts of this clonotype. The chain links TRBV29-1 to TRBJ2-1, with 10 bases lining up with TRBD2. Germline loops: CDR1 SQVTM, CDR2 ANQGSEA. Losses at the gene ends were 6 bases for V and 4 bases for J; bases not matched to a gene: 3. The CDR3 covers 13 residues. Written as DNA, the CDR3 is TGCAGCGTAAAAGCGGGGGGGTACAATGAGCAGTTCTTC. This encodes CSVKAGGYNEQFF.

This clonotype was detected many times. The rearrangement links TRBV20-1 to TRBJ2-1; tentatively, D is TRBD1 (6 bases). V lost 6 bases and J 7 bases, leaving 22 bases between the germline ends. CDR1 and CDR2 from the germline V gene are DFQATT and SNEGSKA (reference sequence). This CDR3 spans 15 amino acids. Here the CDR3 reads CSAQGRARSGNEQFF. In nucleotides, the CDR3 is TGCAGTGCCCAGGGGCGGGCCCGCTCTGGGAATGAGCAGTTCTTC.

Only a few counts were recorded for this clonotype. The V gene is TRBV6-6, the J gene TRBJ2-7, with D possibly TRBD2 on 6 matching bases. The J call may be in error: the DNA end matches TRBJ2-1 better. Germline V gives CDR1 MNHNY, CDR2 SVGAGI (reference sequence). CDR3 size: 15 residues. The CDR3 protein is CASSPGTQEVGEQFF. Here the CDR3 DNA reads TGTGCCAGCAGTCCTGGGACTCAAGAGGTCGGTGAGCAGTTCTTC.

V gene TRBV4-2 combines with J gene TRBJ1-2; no clear D gene. Germline V gene data show CDR1 as LGHNA and CDR2 as YNFKEQ. The CDR3 consists of 17 residues. Deletions cut 1 base from V and 1 base from J, with 16 bases between. CDR3 DNA sequence: TGTGCCAGCAGCCAAGGGTCGGCCACGATCTTTAACTATGGCTACACCTTC. It yields the protein CASSQGSATIFNYGYTF.

This rearrangement joins TRBV20-1 to TRBJ1-5; D may be TRBD1 (5 bases). The CDR3 is made up of 16 amino acids. Germline CDR1 and CDR2: DFQATT and SNEGSKA (reference sequence). V lost 6 bases and J 1 base, leaving 19 bases between the germline ends. Here the CDR3 DNA reads TGCAGTGCCTGGTCGTATACAGGTAGGAGCAATCAGCCCCAGCATTTT. This encodes CSAWSYTGRSNQPQHF.

This clonotype was seen more than once but under ten times. The rearrangement uses TRBV7-9 and TRBJ2-5, with 14 bases fitting TRBD2. V lost 1 base to trimming and J lost 5 bases; unmatched junction nucleotides: 9. The CDR3 is 18 residues long. CDR1 and CDR2 (germline): SEHNR, FQNEAQ (reference sequence). CDR3 region: CASSLEFGTSGRLETQYF. The CDR3 bases are TGTGCCAGCAGCTTAGAGTTTGGGACTAGCGGGAGACTTGAGACCCAGTACTTC.

This clonotype was detected many times. The chain's CDR3 is CASSIGQTYTEAFF. The CDR3 DNA reads TGTGCCAGTAGTATTGGACAGACATACACTGAAGCTTTCTTT. The V call is TRBV19, the J call TRBJ1-1; the D gene is possibly TRBD1 (6 bases). This CDR3 spans 14 amino acids. Germline lookup yields CDR1 LNHDA and CDR2 SQIVND (reference sequence). Trimming took off 3 bases at V and 3 bases at J, with 11 bases between the two ends.

The chain combines TRBV10-3 with TRBJ1-2; 7 bases agree with TRBD1. Germline V gene data show CDR1 as ENHRY and CDR2 as SYGVKD. V trimming: 6 bases; J trimming: 4 bases; junction bases outside the gene matches: 2. This CDR3 comprises 12 residues. CDR3 nucleotide sequence: TGTGCCATCAGCGCAGGGGGCTATGGCTACACCTTC. Translated, it gives CAISAGGYGYTF.

The chain combines TRBV6-5 with TRBJ1-3, with no clear D. V gave up 2 bases and J gave up 4 bases, with 15 bases separating them. Per the germline V gene, CDR1 is MNHEY and CDR2 is SVGAGI. The CDR3 totals 16 residues. In nucleotides, the CDR3 is TGTGCCAGCAGTTACGGGTCGACACGGTACGGAAACACCATATATTTT. Translating it yields CASSYGSTRYGNTIYF.

This clonotype was counted only a few times. The gene calls are TRBV5-1 and TRBJ1-1; 8 nucleotides match TRBD1. Trimming at V came to 0 bases and at J to 1 base, leaving 2 bases not matched to a gene. The V gene's germline CDR1 is SGHRS and CDR2 YFSETQ. The CDR3 length is 15 residues. CDR3 in DNA: TGCGCCAGCAGCTTGGACAGGGGGTGGAACACTGAAGCTTTCTTT. Encoded protein: CASSLDRGWNTEAFF.

This clonotype was seen a handful of times. The chain joins TRBV29-1 to TRBJ1-1; D is uncertain. The V end lost 4 bases, the J end lost 8 bases, and 11 bases lay between the germline ends. Germline V lookup: CDR1 SQVTM, CDR2 ANQGSEA. The CDR3 sequence is 11 residues long. The CDR3 nucleotides read TGCAGCGTTGGGGTGGGAGGAGAAGCTTTCTTT. It encodes CSVGVGGEAFF.

This clonotype was counted between two and nine times. The rearrangement uses TRBV2 and TRBJ1-3; D remains unclear. V lost 6 bases and J lost 3, with 6 bases in between. The CDR3 runs to 12 residues. Looked up from germline, CDR1 is SNHLY and CDR2 is FYNNEI. CDR3 sequence reads: CASRQIGNTIYF. The CDR3 DNA is TGTGCCAGCAGGCAGATTGGAAACACCATATATTTT.

The DNA for the CDR3 is TGCGCCAGCAGCCAAGACCCTAGGGAATTACGCTATGGCTACACCTTC. It translates to CASSQDPRELRYGYTF. The chain employs TRBV4-3 and TRBJ1-2; D not resolved. Germline CDR1 LGHNA, CDR2 YSLEER. The CDR3 runs 16 residues. V was pared by 0 bases and J by 4 bases, with 15 bases between.

The chain links TRBV28 to TRBJ2-1; 10 bases fit TRBD2. TRBJ2-7 explains the end of the DNA better; the J call may be wrong. The CDR3 covers 13 residues. Germline-derived CDR1 and CDR2 are MDHEN and SYDVKM. CDR3 coding DNA: TGTGCCAGCGGACTAGCGGCGGGTTACGAGCAGTACGTC. This sequence encodes CASGLAAGYEQYV.

This clonotype occurred many times. The chain links TRBV12-3 or TRBV12-4 to TRBJ1-2; D remains ambiguous. Trimming removed 5 bases from V and 4 bases from J, with 11 bases in between. The CDR3 contains 13 residues. The chain's CDR3 is CASSQHNSYGYTF. The CDR3 nucleotides are TGTGCCAGCAGTCAACATAACAGCTATGGCTACACCTTC.

The chain uses TRBV9 and TRBJ2-2; 12 bases agree with TRBD2. Germline lookup yields CDR1 SGDLS and CDR2 YYNGEE. After removal of 0 bases from V and 6 bases from J, the junction contained 3 bases not matched to a gene. The CDR3 sequence is 16 residues long. Here the CDR3 DNA reads TGTGCCAGCAGCGTAGCTAGCGGGAGGGCTGCCGGGGAGCTGTTTTTT. It yields the protein CASSVASGRAAGELFF.

This clonotype was found a few times. The chain uses TRBV18 and TRBJ2-7; no clear D. Germline V CDR1 and CDR2: KGHSH, LQKENI. This CDR3 comprises 13 residues. V was pared by 3 bases and J by 7 bases, with 13 bases between. CDR3 loop: CASSPLPTQEQYV. The CDR3 DNA sequence: TGTGCCAGCTCACCGCTTCCAACCCAGGAGCAGTACGTC.

This rearrangement joins TRBV29-1 to TRBJ1-1, with 8 bases fitting TRBD1. Germline values: CDR1 SQVTM, CDR2 ANQGSEA. The ends lost 7 bases at V and 0 bases at J; junction bases unmatched: 4. The CDR3 is 13 amino acids. CDR3 protein: CSAPGGVNTEAFF. In DNA, the CDR3 is TGCAGCGCTCCAGGGGGCGTGAACACTGAAGCTTTCTTT.

This clonotype was picked up a small number of times. The chain carries TRBV6-5 and TRBJ1-1; D remains ambiguous. Germline CDR1 is MNHEY and CDR2 is SVGAGI. The length of the CDR3 is 13 residues. Between the trimmed V and J ends, which lost 0 bases and 2 bases, there was a span of 4 bases. Here the CDR3 reads CASSYSSNTEAFF. In DNA, the CDR3 is TGTGCCAGCAGTTACTCTAGCAACACTGAAGCTTTCTTT.

The gene calls are TRBV27 and TRBJ2-3; D tentatively fits TRBD1 or TRBD2 (5 bases each). CDR3 size: 16 residues. Germline V gene sequence: CDR1 MNHEY, CDR2 SMNVEV (reference sequence). The V and J ends lost 5 bases and 3 bases respectively, with 18 bases between them. This chain's CDR3 is CASSPYGGMVTDTQYF. CDR3 bases: TGTGCCAGCAGTCCATATGGGGGAATGGTAACAGATACGCAGTATTTT.

Only a few counts were recorded for this clonotype. The chain couples TRBV28 to TRBJ2-1; D possibly corresponds to TRBD1 (5 bases). The CDR3 is 16 amino acids. V was pared by 5 bases and J by 0 bases, with 14 bases between. Germline V lookup: CDR1 MDHEN, CDR2 SYDVKM. The CDR3 reads CASSISGFSSYNEQFF. CDR3 nucleotide sequence: TGTGCCAGCAGTATATCAGGGTTTAGCTCCTACAATGAGCAGTTCTTC.

This chain connects TRBV18 to TRBJ2-3; 8 nucleotides line up with TRBD1. CDR1 is KGHSH, CDR2 LQKENI, per germline. With 0 bases clipped from V and 5 bases from J, the junction kept 1 base outside the gene matches. The CDR3 consists of 14 residues. The CDR3 sequence is CASSPPGQGDTQYF. CDR3 bases: TGTGCCAGCTCACCACCAGGACAGGGAGATACGCAGTATTTT.

The chain is built from TRBV7-2 and TRBJ2-1; 8 bases are a match to TRBD2. Germline-derived CDR1 and CDR2 are SGHTA and FQGNSA. The CDR3 covers 16 residues. Trimming removed 5 bases from V and 1 base from J; junction bases left unmatched: 7. For the CDR3, the DNA is TGTGCCAGCAGCGCGGGACTAGTGGGGTCCTACAATGAGCAGTTCTTC. Protein: CASSAGLVGSYNEQFF.

The CDR3 protein is CASSKQGFRNTEAFF. The CDR3 nucleotides read TGTGCCAGTAGTAAACAGGGGTTCCGGAACACTGAAGCTTTCTTT. V usage is TRBV19 and J usage is TRBJ1-1, with TRBD1 matching 7 bases. This CDR3 region has 15 residues. Germline lookup yields CDR1 LNHDA and CDR2 SQIVND (reference sequence). The junction had 6 bases not matched to a gene; V was cut back by 4 bases and J by 1 base. Full variable domain (outside the CDR3, taken from reference TRBV19 and TRBJ1-1): DGGITQSPKYLFRKEGQNVTLSCEQNLNHDAMYWYRQDPGQGLRLIYYSQIVNDFQKGDIAEGYSVSREKKESFPLTVTSAQKNPTAFYLCASSKQGFRNTEAFFGQGTRLTVV.

The table lists this clonotype with a few counts. The chain carries TRBV18 and TRBJ2-5; a weak D match, TRBD1 (6 bases). The germline gives CDR1 KGHSH, CDR2 LQKENI. This CDR3 region has 13 residues. V was shortened by 8 bases and J by 3 bases, with 13 bases between the two germline ends. In DNA, the CDR3 is TGTGCCAGCAGCTCCGGACAGAAAGAGACCCAGTACTTC. Translating gives CASSSGQKETQYF.

This clonotype was recorded a few times. The rearrangement joins TRBV7-2 to TRBJ2-5; 8 nucleotides match TRBD1. Near its end, the DNA agrees better with TRBJ2-7, so the J call may be wrong. Germline V gene sequence: CDR1 SGHTA, CDR2 FQGNSA. The CDR3 consists of 15 residues. The CDR3 DNA follows: TGTGCCAGCAGCTTAGACAGGGGGTTTTCCTACGAGCAGTACGTC. It is translated as CASSLDRGFSYEQYV.

The genes are TRBV6-1 and TRBJ2-1; D may be TRBD1 (6 bases). The end of the DNA is better explained by TRBJ2-7, so the J call may be wrong. This CDR3 has 16 amino acids. Germline CDR1 MNHNS, CDR2 SASEGT. The CDR3 is CASSAVNRDQGYEQYV. The CDR3 coding sequence is TGTGCCAGCAGTGCGGTCAACAGGGATCAGGGGTACGAGCAGTACGTC.

This clonotype came up a few times. The V call is TRBV9, the J call TRBJ2-7, with 7 nucleotides matching TRBD2. J lost 1 base, V lost 3 bases, and 7 bases had no gene match. The CDR3 sequence is 15 residues long. Germline V gene sequence: CDR1 SGDLS, CDR2 YYNGEE. In DNA form, the CDR3 reads TGTGCCAGCAGCGGCGGGCTAGCGGTTTCCTACGAGCAGTACTTC. It specifies CASSGGLAVSYEQYF.

The chain links TRBV5-1 to TRBJ2-5, with 8 bases fitting TRBD1. CDR1 and CDR2 (germline): SGHRS, YFSETQ. Germline trimming cut 1 base from V and 2 bases from J; bases unmatched to any gene: 4. This CDR3 is 15 amino acids long. CDR3 DNA: TGCGCCAGCAGCTTGTTCCAGGGGGCTCAAGAGACCCAGTACTTC. Amino acids: CASSLFQGAQETQYF.

A few counts support this clonotype. The chain is built from TRBV20-1 and TRBJ2-7; weak D call: TRBD1 (6 bases). Germline V gives CDR1 DFQATT, CDR2 SNEGSKA (reference sequence). This CDR3 comprises 14 residues. Trimming left V 6 bases short and J 3 bases short, with 18 bases between. The CDR3 reads CSAWQQGWSYEQYF. CDR3 in DNA: TGCAGTGCCTGGCAACAGGGTTGGAGCTACGAGCAGTACTTC.